A few counts support the clone carrying this T cell receptor (beta chain). Together with a sample-barcoded 5' primer, a J-beta primer mix was included in a second PCR lasting roughly 7 to 11 cycles. TCRdb processed the 5' RACE reads anew with MiXCR; each CDR3 protein has one entry. This repertoire shows about 1.5 million distinct CDR3 sequences, roughly 43% found once; its top ten account for 4%. This entry is derived from a study of blood T cells in healthy people across ages. Germline lookup yields CDR1 MDHEN and CDR2 SYDVKM. The CDR3 length is 17 residues. V was pared by 1 base and J by 6 bases, with 22 bases between.

The clonotype originates from a woman under 30 in good health. The genes are TRBV28 and TRBJ2-7; a weak D match, TRBD1 (6 bases). Source material: blood. CDR3: CASSLLGQSTVGLEQYF. The CDR3 region has the DNA TGTGCCAGCAGTTTATTAGGACAGTCGACGGTGGGTCTCGAGCAGTACTTC. Together with reference TRBV28 and TRBJ2-7, the CDR3 gives the full variable domain: DVKVTQSSRYLVKRTGEKVFLECVQDMDHENMFWYRQDPGLGLRLIYFSYDVKMKEKGDIPEGYSVSREKKERFSLILESASTNQTSMYLCASSLLGQSTVGLEQYFGPGTRLTVT.